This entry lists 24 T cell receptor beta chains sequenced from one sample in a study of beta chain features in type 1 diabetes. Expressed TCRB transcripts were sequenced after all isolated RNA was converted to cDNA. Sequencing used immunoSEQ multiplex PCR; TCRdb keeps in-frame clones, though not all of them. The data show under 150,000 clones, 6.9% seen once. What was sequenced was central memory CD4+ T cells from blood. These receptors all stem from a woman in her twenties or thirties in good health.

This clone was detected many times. The CDR3 DNA reads TGTGCCAGCAGCTTCCAGAATGATCAGCCCCAGCATTTT. Translated: CASSFQNDQPQHF. V gene TRBV7-2 combines with J gene TRBJ1-5; the D is unclear. Germline V lookup: CDR1 SGHTA, CDR2 FQGNSA. The length of the CDR3 is 13 residues. Trimming left V 3 bases short and J 5 bases short, with 8 bases between. The whole variable domain, remainder taken from reference TRBV7-2 and TRBJ1-5, is GAGVSQSPSNKVTEKGKDVELRCDPISGHTALYWYRQSLGQGLEFLIYFQGNSAPDKSGLPSDRFSAERTGGSVSTLTIQRTQQEDSAVYLCASSFQNDQPQHFGDGTRLSIL.

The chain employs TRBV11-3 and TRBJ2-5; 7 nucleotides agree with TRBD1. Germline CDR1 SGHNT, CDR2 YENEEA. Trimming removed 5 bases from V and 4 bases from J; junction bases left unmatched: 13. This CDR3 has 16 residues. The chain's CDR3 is CASSRSGRGPVETQYF. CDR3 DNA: TGTGCCAGCAGCCGTTCGGGTAGGGGGCCGGTAGAGACCCAGTACTTC. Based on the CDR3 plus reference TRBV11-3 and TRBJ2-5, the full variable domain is EAGVVQSPRYKIIEKKQPVAFWCNPISGHNTLYWYLQNLGQGPELLIRYENEEAVDDSQLPKDRFSAERLKGVDSTLKIQPAELGDSAVYLCASSRSGRGPVETQYFGPGTRLLVL.

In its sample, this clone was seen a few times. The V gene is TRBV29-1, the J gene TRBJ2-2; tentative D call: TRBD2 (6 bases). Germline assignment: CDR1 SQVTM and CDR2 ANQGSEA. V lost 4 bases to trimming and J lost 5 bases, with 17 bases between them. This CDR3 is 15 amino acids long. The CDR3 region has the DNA TGCAGCGTTGCCACGGGACTTAGGAGGACCGGGGAGCTGTTTTTT. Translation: CSVATGLRRTGELFF.

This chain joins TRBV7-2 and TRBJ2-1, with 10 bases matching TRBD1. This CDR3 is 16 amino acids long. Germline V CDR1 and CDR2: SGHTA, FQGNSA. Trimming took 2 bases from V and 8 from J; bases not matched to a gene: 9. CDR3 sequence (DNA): TGTGCCAGCAGCTTACAGGGGACAGGGGCTAGGCATGAGCAGTTCTTC. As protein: CASSLQGTGARHEQFF.

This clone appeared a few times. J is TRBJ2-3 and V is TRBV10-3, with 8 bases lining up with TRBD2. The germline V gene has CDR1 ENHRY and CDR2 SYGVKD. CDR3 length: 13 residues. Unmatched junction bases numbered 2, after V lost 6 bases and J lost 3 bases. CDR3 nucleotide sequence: TGTGCCATCAGAGCGGGAGCAACAGATACGCAGTATTTT. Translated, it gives CAIRAGATDTQYF.

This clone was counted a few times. CDR3 nucleotides: TGTGCCAGCAGTGAATTCCGAGACAGGGGGTACAATGAGCAGTTCTTC. Protein product: CASSEFRDRGYNEQFF. This sequence joins TRBV25-1 and TRBJ2-1, with 9 bases that match TRBD1. Per the germline V gene, CDR1 is MGHDK and CDR2 is SYGVNS. Trimming cost V 1 base and J 4 bases; bases outside gene matches: 5. CDR3 size: 16 residues.

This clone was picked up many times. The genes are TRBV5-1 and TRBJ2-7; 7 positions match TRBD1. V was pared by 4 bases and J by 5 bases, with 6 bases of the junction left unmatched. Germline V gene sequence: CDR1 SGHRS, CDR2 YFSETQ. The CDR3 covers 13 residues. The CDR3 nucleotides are TGCGCCAGCAGCGAACAGGGGAACAACGAGCAGTACTTC. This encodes CASSEQGNNEQYF.

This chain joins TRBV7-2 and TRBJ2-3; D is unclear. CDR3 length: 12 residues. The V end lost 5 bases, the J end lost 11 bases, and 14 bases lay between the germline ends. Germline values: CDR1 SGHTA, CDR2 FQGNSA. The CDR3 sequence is CASSPTLSEQYF. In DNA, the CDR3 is TGTGCCAGCAGCCCAACGCTAAGTGAGCAGTATTTT.

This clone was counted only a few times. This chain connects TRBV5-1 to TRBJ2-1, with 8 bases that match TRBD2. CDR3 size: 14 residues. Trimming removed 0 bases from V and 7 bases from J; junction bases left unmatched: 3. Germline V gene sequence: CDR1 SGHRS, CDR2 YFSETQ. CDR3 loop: CASSLEPSGNEQFF. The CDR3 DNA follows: TGCGCCAGCAGCTTGGAGCCTAGCGGGAATGAGCAGTTCTTC.

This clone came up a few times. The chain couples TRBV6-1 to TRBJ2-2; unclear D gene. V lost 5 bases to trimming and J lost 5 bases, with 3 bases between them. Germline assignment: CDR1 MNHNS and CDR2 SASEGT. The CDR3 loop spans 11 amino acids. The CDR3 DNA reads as TGTGCCAGCAGTTCGACCGGGGAGCTGTTTTTT. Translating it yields CASSSTGELFF.

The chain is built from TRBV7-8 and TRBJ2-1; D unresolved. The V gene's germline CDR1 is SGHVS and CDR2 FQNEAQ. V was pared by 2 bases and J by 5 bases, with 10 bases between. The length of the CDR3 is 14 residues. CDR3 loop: CASSLLRYNNEQFF. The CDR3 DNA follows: TGTGCCAGCAGCTTACTTCGTTATAACAATGAGCAGTTCTTC.

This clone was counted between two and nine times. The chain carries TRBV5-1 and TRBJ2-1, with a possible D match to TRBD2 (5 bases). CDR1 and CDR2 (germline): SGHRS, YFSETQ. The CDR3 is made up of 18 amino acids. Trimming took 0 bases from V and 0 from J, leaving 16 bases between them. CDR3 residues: CASSLGLATLSSYNEQFF. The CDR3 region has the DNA TGCGCCAGCAGCTTGGGTCTAGCCACCCTGAGCTCCTACAATGAGCAGTTCTTC.

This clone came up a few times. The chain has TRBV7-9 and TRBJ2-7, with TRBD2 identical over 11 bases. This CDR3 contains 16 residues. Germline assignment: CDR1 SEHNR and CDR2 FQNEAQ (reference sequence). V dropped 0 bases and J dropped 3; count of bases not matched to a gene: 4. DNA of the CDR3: TGTGCCAGCAGCTTAGCGGCTAGCGGGAGGATCTACGAGCAGTACTTC. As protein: CASSLAASGRIYEQYF. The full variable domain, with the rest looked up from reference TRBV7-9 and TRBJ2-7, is DTGVSQNPRHKITKRGQNVTFRCDPISEHNRLYWYRQTLGQGPEFLTYFQNEAQLEKSRLLSDRFSAERPKGSFSTLEIQRTEQGDSAMYLCASSLAASGRIYEQYFGPGTRLTVT.

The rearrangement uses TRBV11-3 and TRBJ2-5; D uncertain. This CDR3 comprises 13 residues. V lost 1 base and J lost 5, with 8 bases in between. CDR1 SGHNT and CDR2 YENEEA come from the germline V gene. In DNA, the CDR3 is TGTGCCAGCAGCTTAGGAGGATGGGAGACCCAGTACTTC. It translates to CASSLGGWETQYF.

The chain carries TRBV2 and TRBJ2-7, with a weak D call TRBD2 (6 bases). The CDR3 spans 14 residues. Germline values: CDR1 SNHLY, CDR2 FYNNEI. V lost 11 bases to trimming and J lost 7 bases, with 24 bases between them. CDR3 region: CAGRLGLGAGEQYF. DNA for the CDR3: TGTGCCGGAAGACTAGGATTAGGTGCGGGGGAGCAGTACTTC.

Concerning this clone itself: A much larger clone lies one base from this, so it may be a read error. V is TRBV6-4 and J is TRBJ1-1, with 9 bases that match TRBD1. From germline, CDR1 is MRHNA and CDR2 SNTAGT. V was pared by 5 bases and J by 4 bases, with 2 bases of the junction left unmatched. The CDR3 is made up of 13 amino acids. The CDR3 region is CASSQQGATEAFF. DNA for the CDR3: TGTGCCAGCAGTCAACAGGGGGCCACTGAAGCTTTCTTT.

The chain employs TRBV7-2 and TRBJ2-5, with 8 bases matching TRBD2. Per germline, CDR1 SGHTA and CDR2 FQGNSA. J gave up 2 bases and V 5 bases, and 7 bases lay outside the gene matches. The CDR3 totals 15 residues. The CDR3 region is CASSNQGTRQETQYF. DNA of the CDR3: TGTGCCAGCAGCAACCAGGGGACTAGACAAGAGACCCAGTACTTC.

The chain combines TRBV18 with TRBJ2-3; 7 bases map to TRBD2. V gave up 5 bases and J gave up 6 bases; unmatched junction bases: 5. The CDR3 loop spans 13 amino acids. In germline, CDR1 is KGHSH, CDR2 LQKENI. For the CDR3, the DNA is TGTGCCAGCTCAGCGGGAGAAGCTGATACGCAGTATTTT. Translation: CASSAGEADTQYF.

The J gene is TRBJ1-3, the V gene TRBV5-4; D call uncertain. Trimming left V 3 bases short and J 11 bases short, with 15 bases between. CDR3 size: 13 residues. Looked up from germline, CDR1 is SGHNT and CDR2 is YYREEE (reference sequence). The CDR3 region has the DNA TGTGCCAGCAGCTCGGACTCCAAAGTCGCCATATATTTT. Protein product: CASSSDSKVAIYF.

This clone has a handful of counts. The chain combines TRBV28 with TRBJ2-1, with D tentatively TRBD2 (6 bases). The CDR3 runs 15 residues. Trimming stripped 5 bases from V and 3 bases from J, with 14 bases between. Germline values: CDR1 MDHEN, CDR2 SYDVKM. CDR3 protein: CASSAQRGSYNEQFF. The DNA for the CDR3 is TGTGCCAGCAGTGCCCAACGGGGGAGCTACAATGAGCAGTTCTTC.

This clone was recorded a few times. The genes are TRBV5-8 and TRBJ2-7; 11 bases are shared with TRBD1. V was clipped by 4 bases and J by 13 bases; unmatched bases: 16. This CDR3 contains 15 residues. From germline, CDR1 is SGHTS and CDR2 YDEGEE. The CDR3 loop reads CASSKPGQGDKSGYF. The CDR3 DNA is TGTGCCAGCAGCAAGCCGGGACAGGGGGACAAATCGGGATACTTC.

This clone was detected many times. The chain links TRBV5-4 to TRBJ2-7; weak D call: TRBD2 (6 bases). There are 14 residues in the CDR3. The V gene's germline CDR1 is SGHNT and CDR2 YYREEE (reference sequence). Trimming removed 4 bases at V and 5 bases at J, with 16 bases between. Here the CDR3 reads CASSRGGVGDEQYF. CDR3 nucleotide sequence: TGTGCCAGCAGCAGGGGAGGCGTCGGAGACGAGCAGTACTTC.

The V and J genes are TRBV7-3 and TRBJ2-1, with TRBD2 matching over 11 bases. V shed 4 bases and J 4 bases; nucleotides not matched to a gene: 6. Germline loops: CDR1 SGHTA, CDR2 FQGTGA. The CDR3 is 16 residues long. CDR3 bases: TGTGCCAGCAGCTCGAGACTAGCGGGAAGATACAATGAGCAGTTCTTC. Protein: CASSSRLAGRYNEQFF.

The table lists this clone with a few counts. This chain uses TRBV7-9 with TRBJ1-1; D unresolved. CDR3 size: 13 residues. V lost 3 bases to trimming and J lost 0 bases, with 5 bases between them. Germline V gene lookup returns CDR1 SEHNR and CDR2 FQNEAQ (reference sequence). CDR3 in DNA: TGTGCCAGCAGCTTCACACTGAACACTGAAGCTTTCTTT. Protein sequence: CASSFTLNTEAFF.